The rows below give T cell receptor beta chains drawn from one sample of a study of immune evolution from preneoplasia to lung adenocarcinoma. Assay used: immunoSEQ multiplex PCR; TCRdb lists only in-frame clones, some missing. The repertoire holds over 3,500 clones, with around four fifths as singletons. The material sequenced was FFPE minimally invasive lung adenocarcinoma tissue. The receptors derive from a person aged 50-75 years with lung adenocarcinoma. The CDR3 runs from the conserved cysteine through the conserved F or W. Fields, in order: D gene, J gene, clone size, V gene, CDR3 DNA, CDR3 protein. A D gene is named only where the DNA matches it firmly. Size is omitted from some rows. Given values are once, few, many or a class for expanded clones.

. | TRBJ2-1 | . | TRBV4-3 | TGCGCCAGCAGCCAAGATCTTAGCTTCAGCTCCTACAATGAGCAGTTCTTC | CASSQDLSFSSYNEQFF
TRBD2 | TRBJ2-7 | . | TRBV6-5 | TGTGCCAGCCGGGAGGGGGACAAGAGCTCCTACGAGCAGTACTTC | CASREGDKSSYEQYF
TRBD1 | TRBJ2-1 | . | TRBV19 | TGTGCCAGTAGTTCCTCCCTAGACAGGGTCGGTGAGCAGTTCTTC | CASSSSLDRVGEQFF
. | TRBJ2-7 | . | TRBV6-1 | TGTGCCAGCAGCCCCGTTCACTACGAGCAGTACTTC | CASSPVHYEQYF
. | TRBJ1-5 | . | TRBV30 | TGTGCCTGGAGTGTAGGGGGGGTTAATCCCCAGCATTTT | CAWSVGGVNPQHF
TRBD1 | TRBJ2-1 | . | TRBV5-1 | TGCGCCAGCAGCCTAGGACAGGGGTCCTACAATGAGCAGTTCTTC | CASSLGQGSYNEQFF
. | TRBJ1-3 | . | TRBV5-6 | TGTGCCAGCAGCTTCAACGTAGGCTCTGGAAACACCATATATTTT | CASSFNVGSGNTIYF
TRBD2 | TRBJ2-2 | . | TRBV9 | TGTGCCAGCAGCGTAGCTAGCGGGAGGTTCACCGGGGAGCTGTTTTTT | CASSVASGRFTGELFF
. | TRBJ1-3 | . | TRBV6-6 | TGTGCCAGCAGCCTCGGACCGGACTCTGGAAACACCATATATTTT | CASSLGPDSGNTIYF
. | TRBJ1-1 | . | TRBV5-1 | TGCGCCAGCAGCGGAGGGACGGCAAACGAAGCTTTCTTT | CASSGGTANEAFF
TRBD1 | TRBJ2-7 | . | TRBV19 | TGTGCCAGTAGATCACAGGGGTCTCACGAGCAGTACTTC | CASRSQGSHEQYF
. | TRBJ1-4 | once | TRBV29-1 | TGCAGCGTTGAGGAGGCAGGGAGGGTGTTTTTT | CSVEEAGRVFF
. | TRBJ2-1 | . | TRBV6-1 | TGTGCCAGCAGTAAGGGACGGGGGGCGGGCAATGAGCAGTTCTTC | CASSKGRGAGNEQFF
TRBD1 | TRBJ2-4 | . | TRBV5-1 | TGCGCCAGCAGCTTGGGGGACAGGGGAAAAAACATTCAGTACTTC | CASSLGDRGKNIQYF
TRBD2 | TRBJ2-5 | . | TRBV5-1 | TGCGCCAGCAGCCCGGGTTGGGCGGGAGAAGAGACCCAGTACTTC | CASSPGWAGEETQYF
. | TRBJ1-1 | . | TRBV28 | TGTGCCAGCACAGGAGGGAACACTGAAGCTTTCTTT | CASTGGNTEAFF
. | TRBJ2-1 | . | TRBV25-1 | TGTGCCAGCAGTGAATCCACTAGGGGGGATGAGCAGTTCTTC | CASSESTRGDEQFF
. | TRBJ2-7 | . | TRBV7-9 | TGTGCCAGCAGCCCCCCCGGGGTCGAGCAGTACTTC | CASSPPGVEQYF
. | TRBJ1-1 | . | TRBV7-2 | TGTGCCAGCAGCTTTGAGACAGGATCCAACACTGAAGCTTTCTTT | CASSFETGSNTEAFF
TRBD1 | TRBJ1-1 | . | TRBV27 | TGTGCCAGCAGTTTATCAGGGGGCCAAGCTTTCTTT | CASSLSGGQAFF
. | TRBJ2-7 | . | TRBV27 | TGTGCCAGCAGTTCACACACCTACGAGCAGTACTTC | CASSSHTYEQYF
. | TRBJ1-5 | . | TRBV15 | TGTGCCACCAGCAGAGATTCGGGTCAGCCCCAGCATTTT | CATSRDSGQPQHF
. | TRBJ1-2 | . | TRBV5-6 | TGTGCCAGCAGCTTGAGGGCGTTGGGGGGCAGTGAGGATGGCTACACCTTC | CASSLRALGGSEDGYTF
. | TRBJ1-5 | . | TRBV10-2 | TGCGCCAGCAGTGAGTCCGATGGGGTAGGGCAGCCCCAGCATTTT | CASSESDGVGQPQHF
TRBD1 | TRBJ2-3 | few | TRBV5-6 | TGTGCCAGCAGTGGGGACAGGGGCAACCAGGATACGCAGTATTTT | CASSGDRGNQDTQYF
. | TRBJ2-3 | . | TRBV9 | TGTGCCAGCAGCGTAGCCCAGCGGGGCACAGATACGCAGTATTTT | CASSVAQRGTDTQYF
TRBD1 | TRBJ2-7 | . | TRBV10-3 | TGTGCCATCAGTGAGTCGGGACAGTACGAGCAGTACTTC | CAISESGQYEQYF
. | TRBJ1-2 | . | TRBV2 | TGTGCCAGCACGAAGGACGGGAACTATGGCTACACCTTC | CASTKDGNYGYTF
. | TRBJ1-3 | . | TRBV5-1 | TGCGCCAGCAGCTTGGGTGGCCAGCCCTCTGGAAACACCATATATTTT | CASSLGGQPSGNTIYF
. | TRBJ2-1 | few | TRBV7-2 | TGTGCCAGCAGCCCACCGGGGGACTTTTACAATGAGCAGTTCTTC | CASSPPGDFYNEQFF
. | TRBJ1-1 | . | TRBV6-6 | TGTGCCAGCAGCGCACAGGGACGGGACACTGAAGCTTTCTTT | CASSAQGRDTEAFF
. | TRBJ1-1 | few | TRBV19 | TGTGCCAGTAGTATAGAGGGCCACCTGAACACTGAAGCTTTCTTT | CASSIEGHLNTEAFF
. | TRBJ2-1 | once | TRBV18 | TGTGCCAGCTCACTTGACTTCCTCTTTGGGCAGTTCTTC | CASSLDFLFGQFF
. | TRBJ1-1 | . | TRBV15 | TGTGCCACCAGCAGAGATCCCAACACTGAAGCTTTCTTT | CATSRDPNTEAFF
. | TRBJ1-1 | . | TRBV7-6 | TGTGCCAGCAGCTATGGGGCTGAAGCTTTCTTT | CASSYGAEAFF
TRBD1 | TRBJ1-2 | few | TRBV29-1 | TGCAGCGTTGGTGGACAGGGCCTCTATGGCTACACCTTC | CSVGGQGLYGYTF
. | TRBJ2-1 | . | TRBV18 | TGTGCCAGCTCAGTCGCGGTCGGGGGTAACAATGAGCAGTTCTTC | CASSVAVGGNNEQFF
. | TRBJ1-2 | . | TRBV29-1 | TGCAGCGTTGATGCGGGGGTCGATGGCTACACCTTC | CSVDAGVDGYTF
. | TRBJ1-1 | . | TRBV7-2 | TGTGCCAGCAGCTCGGACACTGAAGCTTTCTTT | CASSSDTEAFF
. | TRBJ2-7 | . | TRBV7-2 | TGTGCCAGCAGCGACAATCTGGGGACTGCATACTACGAGCAGTACTTC | CASSDNLGTAYYEQYF
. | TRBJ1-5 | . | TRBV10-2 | TGCGCCAGCAGTGAGTCGTCCCCTCCGGGGGAAGAAGGGCATTTT | CASSESSPPGEEGHF
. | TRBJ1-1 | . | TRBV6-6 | TGTGCCAGCAGTTATCGGACAGACACTGAAGCTTTCTTT | CASSYRTDTEAFF
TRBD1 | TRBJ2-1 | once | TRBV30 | TGTGCCTGGAGAGCATGGGGACAGGGGGCCTACAATGAGCAGTTCTTC | CAWRAWGQGAYNEQFF
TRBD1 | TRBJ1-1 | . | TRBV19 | TGTGCCAGTGGAGACAGGGGATCTTTCTTT | CASGDRGSFF
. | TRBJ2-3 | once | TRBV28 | TGTGCCAGCAGTTTTGGGAGTAACACAGATACGCAGTATTTT | CASSFGSNTDTQYF
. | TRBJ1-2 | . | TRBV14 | TGTGCCAGCAGCCAAGTCCCCAGCTATGGCTACACCTTC | CASSQVPSYGYTF
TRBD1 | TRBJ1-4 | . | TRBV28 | TGTGCCAGCAGTATAACAGGGGGCTTGCGGGAAAAACTGTTTTTT | CASSITGGLREKLFF
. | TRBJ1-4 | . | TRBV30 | TGCGCCTCGCAGAGGAGGAGTGAAAAACTGTTTTTT | CASQRRSEKLFF
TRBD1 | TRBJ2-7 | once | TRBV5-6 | TGTGCCAGCAGCAGACGACAGGGTGGGTACGAGCAGTACTTC | CASSRRQGGYEQYF
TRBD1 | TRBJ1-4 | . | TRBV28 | TGTGCCAGCAGTCCTGGGGACAGGGCTCCGGAAAAACTGTTTTTT | CASSPGDRAPEKLFF